Shown below are 11 T cell receptor beta chains from a single sample sequenced in a study of cytomegalovirus exposure and HLA in healthy donors. 13 Jbeta primers and 60 Vbeta primers were used for the PCR. The assay was immunoSEQ multiplex PCR, and TCRdb's table has in-frame clones only and misses some. The table has 120,000 to 150,000 clones, more than 60% seen once; the top ten hold 3% to 3.5%. Sequenced material: PBMCs. All receptors derive from a man in his forties in good health and CMV-seronegative.

V gene TRBV6-1 combines with J gene TRBJ2-7; weak D call: TRBD1 (5 bases). This CDR3 has 15 amino acids. Germline V gene data show CDR1 as MNHNS and CDR2 as SASEGT. Deletions cut 2 bases from V and 2 bases from J, with 13 bases between. CDR3 protein: CASSEWQGQTYEQYF. The CDR3 nucleotides read TGTGCCAGCAGTGAATGGCAGGGCCAAACCTACGAGCAGTACTTC.

Only one count was recorded for this clone. The chain joins TRBV7-9 to TRBJ2-7, with 8 bases matching TRBD2. Losses at the gene ends were 3 bases for V and 0 bases for J; bases not matched to a gene: 7. Looked up from germline, CDR1 is SEHNR and CDR2 is FQNEAQ (reference sequence). This CDR3 has 16 amino acids. The CDR3 DNA reads as TGTGCCAGCAGCTTCCCGGGGGGGAAGATCTCCTACGAGCAGTACTTC. Amino acids: CASSFPGGKISYEQYF.

The V and J genes are TRBV9 and TRBJ2-3, with D possibly matching TRBD2 (5 bases). V was pared by 4 bases and J by 3 bases, with 12 bases between. Germline V gene lookup returns CDR1 SGDLS and CDR2 YYNGEE. This CDR3 spans 14 amino acids. The CDR3 bases are TGTGCCAGCAGCCCCGCACTAGGGACAGATACGCAGTATTTT. Translation: CASSPALGTDTQYF.

The J gene is TRBJ2-3, the V gene TRBV29-1, with a weak D call TRBD1 (5 bases). Trimming shortened V by 4 bases and J by 0 bases, and 29 bases separated the two germline ends. The CDR3 is 20 amino acids. Germline V gene sequence: CDR1 SQVTM, CDR2 ANQGSEA. CDR3 nucleotide sequence: TGCAGCGTTGGTCACACTTCGTTAGGACAATCTCTCGCTAGCACAGATACGCAGTATTTT. The encoded protein is CSVGHTSLGQSLASTDTQYF.

Note on this clone: The junction departs from the called germline gene at one end, perhaps through a read error. The gene calls are TRBV18 and TRBJ1-1; no definite D call. Germline CDR1 KGHSH, CDR2 LQKENI. This CDR3 has 13 amino acids. The CDR3 DNA is TGTGCCAGCTCACCACGTCCAGACACTGAAACTTTCTTT. It codes for CASSPRPDTETFF.

This clone showed up just a few times. V usage is TRBV6-5 and J usage is TRBJ1-3; the D is unclear. Trimming took 4 bases from V and 9 from J, leaving 10 bases between them. The CDR3 contains 12 residues. Germline V CDR1 and CDR2: MNHEY, SVGAGI. CDR3 residues: CASSSGFGTIYF. CDR3 bases: TGTGCCAGCAGTTCGGGATTTGGCACCATATATTTT.

This clone has a single count. This chain connects TRBV10-3 to TRBJ2-5; 13 bases agree with TRBD2. After removal of 3 bases from V and 5 bases from J, the junction contained 9 bases not matched to a gene. The CDR3 is 17 residues long. Germline V gene sequence: CDR1 ENHRY, CDR2 SYGVKD. For the CDR3, the DNA is TGTGCCATCAGTGATGATGGACTAGCGGGGGTCCGTGAGACCCAGTACTTC. It specifies CAISDDGLAGVRETQYF.

This clone was observed a handful of times. This chain joins TRBV4-2 and TRBJ1-6; D may be TRBD1 (5 bases). The CDR3 loop spans 17 amino acids. In germline, CDR1 is LGHNA, CDR2 YNFKEQ. Trimming took 1 base from V and 8 from J, leaving 18 bases between them. In DNA, the CDR3 is TGTGCCAGCAGCCAAGTGCGGCAGGGAATGAGCGATTCACCCCTCCACTTT. This sequence encodes CASSQVRQGMSDSPLHF.

This clone has just a few counts. V is TRBV28 and J is TRBJ1-1, with 8 bases identical to TRBD1. This CDR3 region has 15 residues. The J segment lost 5 bases and the V segment lost 3 bases, leaving 8 bases of the junction unmatched. Germline V lookup: CDR1 MDHEN, CDR2 SYDVKM. CDR3 region: CASSLRRTGGTEAFF. CDR3 coding DNA: TGTGCCAGCAGTTTGAGGCGTACAGGGGGAACTGAAGCTTTCTTT.

The CDR3 is CASSHWEGDTGELFF. The DNA of the CDR3 is TGTGCCAGCAGCCACTGGGAGGGAGACACCGGGGAGCTGTTTTTT. V is TRBV7-8 and J is TRBJ2-2; 7 bases align to TRBD2. With 5 bases clipped from V and 3 bases from J, the junction kept 6 bases outside the gene matches. CDR1 is SGHVS and CDR2 is FQNEAQ in the germline V gene. The CDR3 sequence is 15 residues long.

The rearrangement links TRBV27 to TRBJ2-1; 8 positions match TRBD2. The CDR3 sequence is 15 residues long. CDR1 is MNHEY, CDR2 SMNVEV, per germline (reference sequence). V was pared by 6 bases and J by 10 bases, with 14 bases of the junction left unmatched. Here the CDR3 reads CASRGAGASPGEQFF. In DNA form, the CDR3 reads TGTGCCAGCAGGGGAGCGGGGGCCTCACCTGGAGAGCAGTTCTTC.